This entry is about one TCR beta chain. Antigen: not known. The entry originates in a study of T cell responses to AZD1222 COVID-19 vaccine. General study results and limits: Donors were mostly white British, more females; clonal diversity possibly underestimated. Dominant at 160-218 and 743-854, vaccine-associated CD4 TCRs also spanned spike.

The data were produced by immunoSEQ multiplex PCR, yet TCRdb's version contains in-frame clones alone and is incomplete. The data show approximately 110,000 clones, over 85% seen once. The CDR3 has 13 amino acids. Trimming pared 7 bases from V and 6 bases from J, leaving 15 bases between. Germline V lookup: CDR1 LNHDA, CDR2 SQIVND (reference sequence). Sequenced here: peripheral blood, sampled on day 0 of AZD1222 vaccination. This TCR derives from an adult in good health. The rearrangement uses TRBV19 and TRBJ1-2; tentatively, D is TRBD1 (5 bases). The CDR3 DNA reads TGTGCCAGTATAGGAGTTACGGGGGATGGCTACACCTTC. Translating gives CASIGVTGDGYTF.